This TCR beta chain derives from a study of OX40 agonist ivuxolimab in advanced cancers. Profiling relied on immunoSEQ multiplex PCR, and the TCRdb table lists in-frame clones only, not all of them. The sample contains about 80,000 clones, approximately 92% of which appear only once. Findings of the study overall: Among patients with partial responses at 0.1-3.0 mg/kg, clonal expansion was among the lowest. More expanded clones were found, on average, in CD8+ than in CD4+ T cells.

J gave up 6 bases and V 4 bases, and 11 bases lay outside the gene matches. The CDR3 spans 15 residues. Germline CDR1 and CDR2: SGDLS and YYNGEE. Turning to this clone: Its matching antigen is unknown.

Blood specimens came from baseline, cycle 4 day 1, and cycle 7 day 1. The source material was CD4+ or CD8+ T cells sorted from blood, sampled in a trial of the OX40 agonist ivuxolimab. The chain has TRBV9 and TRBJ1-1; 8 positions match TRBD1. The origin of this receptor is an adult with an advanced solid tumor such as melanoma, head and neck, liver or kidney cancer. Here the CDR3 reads CASSPGSGGQSEAFF. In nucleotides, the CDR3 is TGTGCCAGCAGCCCAGGATCAGGGGGCCAGTCTGAAGCTTTCTTT.